This T cell receptor (beta chain) stems from a study of T-cell memory formation after mild COVID-19. This clonotype was seen more than once but under ten times. TCRdb analysed the 5' RACE reads with MiXCR anew, one entry per CDR3 protein. The data show approximately 350,000 distinct CDR3 sequences, 10% to 15% seen once. The germline gives CDR1 MNHEY, CDR2 SMNVEV (reference sequence). V dropped 6 bases and J dropped 0 bases, with 10 bases sitting between them. This CDR3 has 14 amino acids. The chain combines TRBV27 with TRBJ2-3; unclear D gene. The receptor comes from a man in his late teens or twenties who had mild COVID-19 (a few samples of this study predate the infection). Cell type and time point are not known. The specimen was PBMCs or a T cell subset sorted from them (not recorded which). This CDR3 is CASRDQASTDTQYF. The CDR3 bases are TGTGCCAGCAGGGACCAGGCTAGCACAGATACGCAGTATTTT.